The rows below give T cell receptor beta chains drawn from one sample of a study of early T cells in non-severe SARS-CoV-2 infection. MiXCR was run by TCRdb on the 5' RACE reads, yielding one entry per CDR3 protein. In the table there are some 42,000 distinct CDR3 sequences, roughly 6% of which are singletons. The specimen comprised whole blood, sampled at baseline. The receptors were sampled from an adult who was a healthcare worker with PCR-confirmed SARS-CoV-2 infection or an uninfected control (not recorded which). The CDR3 runs from the conserved cysteine through the conserved F or W. Each record gives: clone size, D gene, J gene, V gene, CDR3 protein, CDR3 DNA. A D gene is named only where the DNA matches it firmly. The size entry is marked missing in some rows and otherwise reads once, few, many or a size class.

few	-	TRBJ2-2	TRBV6-5	CASSYSDVTGELFF	TGTGCCAGCAGTTACTCAGATGTCACCGGGGAGCTGTTTTTT
few	TRBD1	TRBJ2-7	TRBV6-5	CASSVGQGGYEQYF	TGTGCCAGCAGTGTAGGACAGGGAGGCTACGAGCAGTACTTC
many	TRBD1	TRBJ1-4	TRBV5-1	CASSLGTGLDNEKLFF	TGCGCCAGCAGCTTGGGGACAGGGTTGGATAATGAAAAACTGTTTTTT
-	-	TRBJ1-5	TRBV27	CASSYTDSNQPQHF	TGTGCCAGCAGTTATACAGATAGCAATCAGCCCCAGCATTTT
many	TRBD1	TRBJ1-1	TRBV7-2	CASSLGTGVEAFF	TGTGCCAGCAGCCTCGGGACAGGGGTTGAAGCTTTCTTT
many	-	TRBJ1-2	TRBV5-4	CASSLIMDYGYTF	TGTGCCAGCAGCTTGATTATGGACTATGGCTACACCTTC
few	TRBD2	TRBJ2-1	TRBV7-6	CASSLRRGGSYNEQFF	TGTGCCAGCAGCTTACGGCGGGGGGGCTCCTACAATGAGCAGTTCTTC
many	TRBD2	TRBJ2-1	TRBV4-1	CASRDSRAGGRGSYNEQFF	TGCGCCAGCAGGGACAGTAGGGCGGGGGGGCGAGGCTCCTACAATGAGCAGTTCTTC
-	TRBD1	TRBJ2-1	TRBV14	CASRRQGVNEQFF	TGTGCCAGCAGGAGACAGGGGGTGAATGAGCAGTTCTTC
-	TRBD1	TRBJ1-6	TRBV18	CASSSSTGSLSYNSPLHF	TGTGCCAGCTCATCCTCGACAGGGTCCCTCTCCTATAATTCACCCCTCCACTTT
many	-	TRBJ2-7	TRBV5-1	CASSLAGEEQYF	TGCGCCAGCAGCTTGGCAGGAGAGGAGCAGTACTTC
many	TRBD2	TRBJ2-3	TRBV20-1	CSAFRGDTDTQYF	TGCAGTGCTTTTCGGGGGGACACAGATACGCAGTATTTT
-	-	TRBJ1-6	TRBV3-1	CASSPGTLRGSPLHF	TGTGCCAGCAGCCCCGGGACTCTTCGTGGTTCACCCCTCCACTTT
many	-	TRBJ1-1	TRBV12-3/TRBV12-4	CASSLEHPRFTEAFF	TGTGCCAGCAGTTTAGAACACCCCCGTTTTACTGAAGCTTTCTTT
few	-	TRBJ1-1	TRBV5-5	CASSWTELNTEAFF	TGTGCCAGCAGCTGGACAGAGTTGAACACTGAAGCTTTCTTT
few	-	TRBJ2-4	TRBV2	CAGRTVAKNIQYF	TGTGCCGGAAGAACAGTAGCCAAAAACATTCAGTACTTC
few	TRBD1	TRBJ1-4	TRBV7-9	CAISDRTGEEKLFF	TGTGCCATCTCGGACCGGACAGGGGAAGAAAAACTGTTTTTT
few	TRBD1	TRBJ2-7	TRBV7-9	CASSLSTGALYEQYF	TGTGCCAGCAGCTTAAGTACAGGGGCCCTCTACGAGCAGTACTTC
many	-	TRBJ2-1	TRBV20-1	CSFGPDSYNEQFF	TGCAGTTTTGGCCCGGACTCCTACAATGAGCAGTTCTTC
many	TRBD2	TRBJ2-1	TRBV29-1	CSATTLAGGPSEQFF	TGCAGCGCCACGACCCTAGCGGGGGGGCCGAGTGAGCAGTTCTTC
many	TRBD1	TRBJ1-2	TRBV7-2	CASSLSRDRVHTF	TGTGCCAGCAGCTTGAGCCGGGACAGGGTACACACCTTC
many	TRBD1	TRBJ1-2	TRBV5-1	CASRTDRGLPYGYTF	TGCGCCAGCAGGACCGACAGGGGGCTACCCTATGGCTACACCTTC
-	-	TRBJ1-1	TRBV10-3	CAISRRGSMYTEAFF	TGTGCCATCAGCCGCAGGGGATCCATGTACACTGAAGCTTTCTTT
many	-	TRBJ2-2	TRBV28	CASRLRTGELFF	TGTGCCAGCAGGTTGAGGACCGGGGAGCTGTTTTTT
-	-	TRBJ2-1	TRBV4-2	CASSQDLRPQSYNEQFF	TGTGCCAGCAGCCAAGATCTCAGGCCACAGTCCTACAATGAGCAGTTCTTC
-	-	TRBJ1-3	TRBV18	CASSPELSGNTIYF	TGTGCCAGCTCACCGGAGCTCTCTGGAAACACCATATATTTT